Listed below are T cell receptor beta chains from one sample, sequenced in a study of identical twins. One entry per CDR3 protein results from TCRdb running MiXCR on the 5' RACE reads. Of 450,000 to 650,000 distinct CDR3 sequences listed, just under 10% are singletons. Another study also made use of these data, one on yellow fever vaccine responses in identical twins.

The sample comprised PBMCs. The receptors stem from a young woman in good health. Each CDR3 is given with its conserved first and last residue. A D gene is named only where the DNA matches it firmly. Only part of the rows carry a size: once, few, many, or a class if the clone is expanded.

>-|TRBJ1-1|TRBV5-1|many
CASSLANVRHASTEAFF
TGCGCCAGCAGCTTGGCCAACGTACGGCATGCAAGTACTGAAGCTTTCTTT
>-|TRBJ2-3|TRBV5-1|few
CASSSGHGSSTDTQYF
TGCGCCAGCAGTTCGGGACACGGCTCTAGCACAGATACGCAGTATTTT
>-|TRBJ2-5|TRBV19|few
CAGMGRVQETQYF
TGTGCCGGAATGGGCAGAGTCCAAGAGACCCAGTACTTC
>-|TRBJ1-1|TRBV20-1|many
CSAPRVNTEAFF
TGCAGTGCCCCCCGGGTGAACACTGAAGCTTTCTTT
>-|TRBJ1-4|TRBV12-3/TRBV12-4|few
CASSWRGWGTNEKLFF
TGTGCCAGCAGTTGGAGGGGATGGGGAACTAATGAAAAACTGTTTTTT
>-|TRBJ1-5|TRBV7-9|-
CASSSSPQPQHF
TGTGCCAGCAGCTCTTCTCCCCAGCCCCAGCATTTT
>-|TRBJ2-7|TRBV12-3/TRBV12-4|few
CASRGDGRGLDEQYF
TGTGCCAGCAGGGGGGACGGGAGAGGTCTCGACGAGCAGTACTTC
>TRBD2|TRBJ2-3|TRBV28|few
CASSLELKREGRFGTDTQYF
TGTGCCAGCAGTTTAGAGTTGAAGCGGGAGGGCCGGTTCGGCACAGATACGCAGTATTTT
>TRBD1|TRBJ1-1|TRBV29-1|many
CSVAPGGVNTEAFF
TGCAGCGTTGCACCAGGGGGCGTGAACACTGAAGCTTTCTTT
>TRBD2|TRBJ2-1|TRBV20-1|few
CSASNPLAGGEYNEQFF
TGCAGTGCTTCAAACCCCTTAGCGGGCGGAGAGTACAATGAGCAGTTCTTC
>-|TRBJ1-1|TRBV20-1|few
CSARDLPGQMNTEAFF
TGCAGTGCTAGAGATCTGCCCGGACAGATGAACACTGAAGCTTTCTTT
>-|TRBJ2-7|TRBV2|many
CASSESGRGPYEQYF
TGTGCCAGCAGTGAATCGGGACGGGGACCTTACGAGCAGTACTTC
>-|TRBJ2-1|TRBV5-1|-
CASSPGPSPARYNEQFF
TGCGCCAGCAGCCCGGGACCCTCCCCCGCACGGTACAATGAGCAGTTCTTC
>-|TRBJ2-7|TRBV7-3|few
CASSFGGVPSEQYF
TGTGCCAGCAGCTTCGGCGGGGTCCCATCCGAGCAGTACTTC
>-|TRBJ2-7|TRBV12-3/TRBV12-4|-
CASSVRQTGPYEQYF
TGTGCCAGCAGCGTAAGACAGACTGGCCCCTACGAGCAGTACTTC
>-|TRBJ2-1|TRBV7-2|few
CASSRQHSYNEQFF
TGTGCCAGCAGCCGCCAACACTCCTACAATGAGCAGTTCTTC
>-|TRBJ2-5|TRBV29-1|many
CSVVLMEGMETQYF
TGCAGCGTTGTATTAATGGAGGGTATGGAGACCCAGTACTTC
>TRBD2|TRBJ2-2|TRBV5-1|many
CASRFGGGASAELFF
TGCGCCAGCAGATTCGGCGGGGGGGCATCTGCGGAGCTGTTTTTT
>TRBD2|TRBJ2-3|TRBV5-5|few
CASSFIAGTRTDTQYF
TGTGCCAGCAGCTTTATAGCGGGGACGCGCACAGATACGCAGTATTTT
>-|TRBJ2-3|TRBV20-1|many
CSAMEYTDTQYF
TGCAGTGCTATGGAATACACAGATACGCAGTATTTT
>-|TRBJ2-7|TRBV9|few
CASSPRDSPHEQYF
TGTGCCAGCAGCCCGCGGGACAGCCCCCACGAGCAGTACTTC
>TRBD1|TRBJ1-6|TRBV7-9|few
CASSPPGQGASPLHF
TGTGCCAGCAGCCCACCGGGACAGGGGGCTTCACCCCTCCACTTT
>TRBD2|TRBJ2-7|TRBV20-1|few
CSARVAGSAEQYF
TGCAGTGCTAGAGTAGCGGGGAGTGCCGAGCAGTACTTC
>-|TRBJ1-2|TRBV15|many
CATRARGYRSNYGYTF
TGTGCCACCAGGGCCCGCGGGTACAGATCTAACTATGGCTACACCTTC
>-|TRBJ2-1|TRBV12-3/TRBV12-4|many
CASSRTGAEQFF
TGTGCCAGCAGTCGTACGGGGGCAGAGCAGTTCTTC
>TRBD1|TRBJ2-7|TRBV20-1|-
CSANRDRSLYEQYF
TGCAGTGCTAACCGGGACAGGTCATTATACGAGCAGTACTTC
>-|TRBJ2-1|TRBV12-3/TRBV12-4|many
CAGGRGEQFF
TGTGCCGGAGGGAGAGGTGAGCAGTTCTTC
>-|TRBJ2-3|TRBV11-2|few
CASRVAGKDTQYF
TGTGCCAGCCGAGTGGCAGGTAAAGATACGCAGTATTTT
>-|TRBJ2-5|TRBV12-3/TRBV12-4|many
CASSLSSYQETQYF
TGTGCCAGCAGTTTATCCAGCTACCAAGAGACCCAGTACTTC
>-|TRBJ1-1|TRBV20-1|few
CSADGIRNTEAFF
TGCAGTGCTGATGGAATCAGGAACACTGAAGCTTTCTTT
>TRBD1|TRBJ1-3|TRBV2|-
CASSETGVTGNTIYF
TGTGCCAGCAGTGAAACAGGGGTTACTGGAAACACCATATATTTT
>TRBD2|TRBJ2-1|TRBV29-1|many
CSVGLDVPHDEQFF
TGCAGCGTGGGACTAGACGTCCCCCACGATGAGCAGTTCTTC
>-|TRBJ1-1|TRBV6-5|many
CASSSFQGAFF
TGTGCCAGCAGTTCGTTCCAGGGAGCTTTCTTT
>-|TRBJ2-5|TRBV29-1|few
CSGDTPNQETQYF
TGCAGCGGGGACACCCCTAACCAAGAGACCCAGTACTTC
>-|TRBJ1-2|TRBV7-2|few
CASRLPSANYGYTF
TGTGCCAGCAGGCTACCGTCCGCTAACTATGGCTACACCTTC
>TRBD1|TRBJ2-1|TRBV20-1|few
CSAPSDRGHNEQFF
TGCAGTGCTCCCTCGGACAGGGGGCATAATGAGCAGTTCTTC
>TRBD2|TRBJ2-1|TRBV7-8|many
CASSLGAGLAGVEQFF
TGTGCCAGCAGCTTAGGAGCTGGACTAGCGGGAGTCGAGCAGTTCTTC
>-|TRBJ2-2|TRBV19|once
CASSRHTGELFF
TGTGCCAGTAGTAGGCACACCGGGGAGCTGTTTTTT
>-|TRBJ2-1|TRBV2|few
CASSPGQQVGSRGEQFF
TGTGCCAGCAGTCCAGGACAGCAAGTGGGAAGTAGGGGTGAGCAGTTCTTC
>-|TRBJ1-1|TRBV5-1|many
CASSTPGGNTEAFF
TGCGCCAGCAGCACCCCCGGTGGGAACACTGAAGCTTTCTTT
>TRBD2|TRBJ2-7|TRBV12-3/TRBV12-4|-
CASRAGPSSYEQYF
TGTGCCAGCCGAGCGGGACCCAGCTCCTACGAGCAGTACTTC
>-|TRBJ2-1|TRBV7-2|few
CASSPTIDQGNEQFF
TGTGCCAGCAGCCCCACTATCGATCAAGGTAATGAGCAGTTCTTC
>-|TRBJ2-5|TRBV29-1|-
CSVRQTQETQYF
TGCAGCGTGAGACAGACTCAAGAGACCCAGTACTTC
>-|TRBJ2-5|TRBV7-9|few
CASSPLGIATQYF
TGTGCCAGCAGCCCATTAGGGATCGCGACCCAGTACTTC
>TRBD1|TRBJ2-7|TRBV5-1|many
CASSPINRGDEQYF
TGCGCCAGCAGCCCGATAAACAGGGGGGACGAGCAGTACTTC
>-|TRBJ2-1|TRBV7-9|many
CASSLAYKGGEQFF
TGTGCCAGCAGCTTAGCGTATAAGGGGGGTGAGCAGTTCTTC
>-|TRBJ2-6|TRBV27|few
CASSSITGANVLTF
TGTGCCAGCAGTTCCATCACCGGGGCCAACGTCCTGACTTTC